Given below is one T cell receptor (beta chain) in context. This sample is drawn from a study of technical replicates of blood from a handful of donors. Profiling relied on immunoSEQ multiplex PCR, and the TCRdb table lists in-frame clones only, not all of them. The sample has over 90,000 clones; 96% are singletons. This CDR3 contains 14 residues. The V gene's germline CDR1 is SGHRS and CDR2 YFSETQ. Between the trimmed V and J ends, which lost 9 bases and 0 bases, there was a span of 13 bases. The V call is TRBV5-1, the J call TRBJ2-1; D gene ambiguous. The TCR comes from a human donor in good health. Material for sequencing was T cells isolated from PBMCs. CDR3 sequence reads: CATQKTGSYNEQFF. The CDR3, as DNA: TGCGCCACCCAAAAGACGGGCTCCTACAATGAGCAGTTCTTC.